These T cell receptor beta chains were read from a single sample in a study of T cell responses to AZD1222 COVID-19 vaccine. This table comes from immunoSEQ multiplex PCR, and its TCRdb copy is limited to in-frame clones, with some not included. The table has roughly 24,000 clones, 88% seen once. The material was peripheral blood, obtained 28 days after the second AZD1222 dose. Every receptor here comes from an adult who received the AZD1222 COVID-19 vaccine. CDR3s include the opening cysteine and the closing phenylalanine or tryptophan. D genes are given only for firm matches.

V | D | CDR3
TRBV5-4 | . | CASSLVQETQYF
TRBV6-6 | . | CASSYQGFQPQHF
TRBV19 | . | CASSMKGDTEAFF
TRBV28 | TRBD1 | CASRLPGQPWGGYTF
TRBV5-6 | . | CASSSRTTGTKNIQYF
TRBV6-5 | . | CASSYPGTQEQYF
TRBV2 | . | CASSTGNPSPLHF
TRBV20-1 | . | CSAGDNEKLFF
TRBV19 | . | CASSLNSNTEAFF
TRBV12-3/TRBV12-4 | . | CASSFNRGEQYF
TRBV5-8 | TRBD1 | CASSPGQAASQPQHF
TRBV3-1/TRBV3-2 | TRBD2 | CASSSSGGAGETQYF
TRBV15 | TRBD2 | CATSRTSGGTGELFF
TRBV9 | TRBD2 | CASSPTTGGNTDTQYF
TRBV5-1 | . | CASSLDEGSGNTIYF
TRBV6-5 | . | CASSPGFSGNTIYF
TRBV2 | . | CASSPQGRTTDTQYF
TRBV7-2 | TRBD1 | CASSLAAGGLGEAFF
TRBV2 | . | CASREGTEAFF
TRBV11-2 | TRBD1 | CASQSNRGPFYEQYF
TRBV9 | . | CASSVAGTDTQYF
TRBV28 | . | CASSLGGGGLGNTIYF
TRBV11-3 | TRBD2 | CASSQLAGGYNEQFF
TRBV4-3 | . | CASSQEWGGHGNIQYF
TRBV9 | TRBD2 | CASSGLAGETQYF
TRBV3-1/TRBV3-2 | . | CASSLGRGVDSPLHF
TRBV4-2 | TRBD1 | CASSPLTGNAEAFF
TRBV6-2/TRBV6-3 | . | CASSYGAGLYGYTF
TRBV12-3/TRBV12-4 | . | CASSKEYGYTF
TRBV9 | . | CASSASSGPGTQYF
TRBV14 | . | CASSPGHLNTEAFF
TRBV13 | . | CASSRDNNYGYTF
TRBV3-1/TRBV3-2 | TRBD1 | CASSHYLGQVNTEAFF
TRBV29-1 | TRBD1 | CSGVTGVNTEAFF
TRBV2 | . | CASSYARGTNEKLFF
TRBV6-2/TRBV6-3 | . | CASSYVATTEAFF
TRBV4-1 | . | CASNTGRDEKLFF
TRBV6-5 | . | CASTSPGEGNYGYTF
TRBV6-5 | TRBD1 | CASRRDRVGSSPLHF
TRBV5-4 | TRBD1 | CASSPGTGTGANVLTF
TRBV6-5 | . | CASSYSSAVSGNTIYF
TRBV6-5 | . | CASSPLGGTGNTIYF
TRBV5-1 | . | CASSDDFYGYTF
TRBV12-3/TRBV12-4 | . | CASSLSLEQYF
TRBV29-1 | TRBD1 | CSVGWQGASTEAFF
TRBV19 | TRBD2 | CASSIGSSGGQNTQYF
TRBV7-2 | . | CASSLVSRGLNYEQYF
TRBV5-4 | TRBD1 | CASSKQGSGYTF
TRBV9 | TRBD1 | CASSQEGQFSPLHF
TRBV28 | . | CASSFVRLDEKLFF
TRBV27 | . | CASTHGGETQYF
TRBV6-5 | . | CASSFGSSNAAFF
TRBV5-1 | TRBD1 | CASSPGTGNSNQPQHF
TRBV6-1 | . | CASSEVGRDGYTF
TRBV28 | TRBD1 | CASSFNRGYGYTF
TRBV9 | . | CASSEGGFYNSPLHF
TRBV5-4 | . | CASSLRRDLNNEQFF